The entry below describes one T cell receptor (beta chain). Original handling: Amplification of reference gene primers was used by the study to estimate nucleated cell counts. Sequenced by immunoSEQ multiplex PCR; TCRdb stores in-frame clones only, minus some. V, J and clone size derive from that table, while D and trimming were established from the DNA sequence. Found here are about 160,000 clones, roughly 91% of them singletons; the top ten hold roughly 2%. V was pared by 5 bases and J by 8 bases, with 30 bases between. The CDR3 is made up of 18 amino acids. The germline V gene encodes CDR1 SGHVS and CDR2 FNYEAQ. This specimen comes from a study of blood T cell repertoires in COVID-19. Study details: Specimens from acute and convalescent COVID-19 originated in the United States, Italy and Spain. From T cells, B-cell-depleted T cells, or PBMCs came the material, which was cDNA or gDNA.

The clonotype was recovered from a man aged 18 to 29 with acute or convalescent COVID-19. The chain carries TRBV7-6 and TRBJ2-5; D may be TRBD1 (6 bases). The sequenced sample consisted of peripheral blood. CDR3 sequence reads: CASSLPTSGGRGRDTQYF. The CDR3 DNA reads TGTGCCAGCAGCCTACCAACTTCGGGTGGCAGGGGAAGAGATACCCAGTACTTC.